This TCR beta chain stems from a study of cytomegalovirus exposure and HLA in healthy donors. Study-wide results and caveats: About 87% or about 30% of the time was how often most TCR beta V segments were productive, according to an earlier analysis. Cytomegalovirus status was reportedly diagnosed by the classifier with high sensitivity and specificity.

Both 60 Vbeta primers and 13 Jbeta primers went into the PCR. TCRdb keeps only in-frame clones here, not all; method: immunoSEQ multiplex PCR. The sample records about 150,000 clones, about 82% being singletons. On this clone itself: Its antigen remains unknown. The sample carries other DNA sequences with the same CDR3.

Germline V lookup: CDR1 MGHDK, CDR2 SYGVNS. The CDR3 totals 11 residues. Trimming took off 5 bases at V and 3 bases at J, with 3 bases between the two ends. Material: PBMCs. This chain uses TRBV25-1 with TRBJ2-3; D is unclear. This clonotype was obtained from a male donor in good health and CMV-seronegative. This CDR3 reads CASSPTDTQYF. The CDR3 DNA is TGTGCCAGCAGTCCGACAGATACGCAGTATTTT. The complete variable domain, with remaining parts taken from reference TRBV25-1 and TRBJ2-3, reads EADIYQTPRYLVIGTGKKITLECSQTMGHDKMYWYQQDPGMELHLIHYSYGVNSTEKGDLSSESTVSRIRTEHFPLTLESARPSHTSQYLCASSPTDTQYFGPGTRLTVL.